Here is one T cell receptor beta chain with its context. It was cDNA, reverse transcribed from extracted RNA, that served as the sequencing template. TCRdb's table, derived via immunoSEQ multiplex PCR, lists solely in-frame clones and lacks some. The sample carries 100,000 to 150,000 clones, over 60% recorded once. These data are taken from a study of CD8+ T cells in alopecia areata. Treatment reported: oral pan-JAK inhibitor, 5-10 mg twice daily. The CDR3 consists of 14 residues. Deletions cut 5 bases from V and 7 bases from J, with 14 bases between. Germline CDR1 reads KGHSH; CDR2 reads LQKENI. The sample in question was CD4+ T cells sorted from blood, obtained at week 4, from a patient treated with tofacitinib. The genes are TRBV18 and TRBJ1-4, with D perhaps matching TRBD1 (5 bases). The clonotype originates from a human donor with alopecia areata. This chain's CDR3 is CASSSDSVAEKLFF. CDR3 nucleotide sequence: TGTGCCAGCTCATCAGACAGTGTGGCTGAAAAACTGTTTTTT.